These 22 T cell receptor beta chains originate from one sample sequenced in a study of blood T cell repertoires in COVID-19. The assay was immunoSEQ multiplex PCR, and TCRdb's table has in-frame clones only and misses some. The sample has 100,000 to 150,000 clones, about 85% seen once. The material sequenced was peripheral blood. Receptors originate from a man of 80 years or more with active or convalescent COVID-19.

V gene TRBV7-2 combines with J gene TRBJ2-2; the D is unclear. This CDR3 contains 12 residues. Trimming took off 3 bases at V and 8 bases at J, with 7 bases between the two ends. Germline V CDR1 and CDR2: SGHTA, FQGNSA. CDR3: CASSLAVGELFF. Written as DNA, the CDR3 is TGTGCCAGCAGCTTGGCTGTAGGGGAGCTGTTTTTT.

CDR3 sequence reads: CAITQGGDTEAFF. Here the CDR3 DNA reads TGTGCCATCACCCAGGGTGGGGACACTGAAGCTTTCTTT. The rearrangement links TRBV10-3 to TRBJ1-1; tentatively, D is TRBD1 (5 bases). CDR3 length equals 13 residues. Germline values: CDR1 ENHRY, CDR2 SYGVKD. V was shortened by 7 bases and J by 3 bases, with 12 bases between the two germline ends.

V and J are TRBV10-1 and TRBJ1-3, with 7 bases fitting TRBD1. Germline loops: CDR1 WNHNN, CDR2 SYGVQD (reference sequence). V lost 0 bases, J lost 0 bases, and 8 bases stayed unmatched. CDR3 length: 18 residues. For the CDR3, the DNA is TGCGCCAGCAGTGAGTCGGAAAAGGGGGCTGACTCTGGAAACACCATATATTTT. It is translated as CASSESEKGADSGNTIYF.

This clone came up a few times. This rearrangement joins TRBV6-5 to TRBJ1-2; D perhaps matches TRBD1 (6 bases). The germline CDR1 and CDR2 sequences are MNHEY and SVGAGI. The V end lost 2 bases, the J end lost 0 bases, and 10 bases lay between the germline ends. This CDR3 contains 15 residues. CDR3 in DNA: TGTGCCAGCAGTTACAGGACAGCCGCTAACTATGGCTACACCTTC. The encoded protein is CASSYRTAANYGYTF.

The chain couples TRBV28 to TRBJ1-2; D is unclear. CDR1 is MDHEN and CDR2 is SYDVKM in the germline V gene. V shed 3 bases and J shed 10 bases, with 12 bases lying between them. The CDR3 runs 12 residues. CDR3 nucleotides: TGTGCCAGCAGTTTGCGGGCGTCCCCCTACACCTTC. This codes for CASSLRASPYTF.

The chain couples TRBV4-1 to TRBJ1-6; 7 positions agree with TRBD1. The CDR3 is made up of 16 amino acids. Unmatched junction bases numbered 5, after V lost 0 bases and J lost 6 bases. CDR1 is MGHRA and CDR2 is YSYEKL in the germline V gene. The CDR3 is CASSQDSTGTNSPLHF. The CDR3 nucleotides are TGCGCCAGCAGCCAAGACTCGACAGGGACTAATTCACCCCTCCACTTT.

The chain joins TRBV6-2 or TRBV6-3 to TRBJ2-7; 9 nucleotides agree with TRBD2. This CDR3 contains 17 residues. V lost 0 bases, J lost 4 bases, and 10 bases stayed unmatched. The V gene's germline CDR1 is MNHEY and CDR2 SVGEGT. The CDR3 DNA sequence: TGTGCCAGCAGTTACTCGGGAGGGGGACTAGCTGAGTACGAGCAGTACTTC. This codes for CASSYSGGGLAEYEQYF.

The rearrangement uses TRBV19 and TRBJ2-5, with D perhaps TRBD1 (6 bases). V was cut by 6 bases and J by 3 bases, with 17 bases left in between. Germline assignment: CDR1 LNHDA and CDR2 SQIVND (reference sequence). The CDR3 runs to 15 residues. CDR3 sequence: CASSSRDTRKETQYF. CDR3 DNA sequence: TGTGCCAGTAGCAGCCGGGACACGAGAAAAGAGACCCAGTACTTC.

The chain couples TRBV7-2 to TRBJ2-7; D possibly corresponds to TRBD1 (6 bases). Germline loops: CDR1 SGHTA, CDR2 FQGNSA. This CDR3 region has 13 residues. V was cut by 3 bases and J by 1 base, with 7 bases left in between. CDR3 loop: CASSFQGSYEQYF. The CDR3 DNA follows: TGTGCCAGCAGCTTCCAGGGGTCCTACGAGCAGTACTTC.

V gene TRBV5-6 combines with J gene TRBJ2-3; TRBD2 is a possible D gene (7 bases). V was trimmed by 6 bases and J by 3 bases, leaving 23 bases between them. Germline CDR1 SGHDT, CDR2 YYEEEE. The CDR3 has 17 residues. CDR3 sequence (DNA): TGTGCCAGCACCCGCCGGGGGCGGGAGTTGAGTACAGATACGCAGTATTTT. Protein product: CASTRRGRELSTDTQYF.

The chain is built from TRBV4-3 and TRBJ2-1, with D maybe TRBD2 (6 bases). The V gene's germline CDR1 is LGHNA and CDR2 YSLEER. This CDR3 spans 19 amino acids. Trimming stripped 4 bases from V and 9 bases from J, with 31 bases between. The CDR3 reads CASSPKSPGLTWGAREQFF. Here the CDR3 DNA reads TGCGCCAGCAGCCCCAAATCCCCAGGACTAACGTGGGGCGCCCGTGAGCAGTTCTTC.

This sequence joins TRBV6-5 and TRBJ1-2; D is undetermined. This CDR3 is built from 15 residues. V was cut by 8 bases and J by 1 base, with 17 bases left in between. Germline V lookup: CDR1 MNHEY, CDR2 SVGAGI. CDR3 bases: TGTGCCAGCTCCCGCGGAGGGCCTAATAACTATGGCTACACCTTC. Translating gives CASSRGGPNNYGYTF.

This chain connects TRBV19 to TRBJ1-1; D not certain. This CDR3 spans 15 amino acids. CDR1 LNHDA and CDR2 SQIVND come from the germline V gene (reference sequence). The V and J ends lost 6 bases and 4 bases respectively, with 18 bases between them. Here the CDR3 DNA reads TGTGCCAGTAGCCTGTCTGCCACTGCTCCCACTGAAGCTTTCTTT. Translated, it gives CASSLSATAPTEAFF. Combining the CDR3 with reference TRBV19 and TRBJ1-1 gives the whole variable domain DGGITQSPKYLFRKEGQNVTLSCEQNLNHDAMYWYRQDPGQGLRLIYYSQIVNDFQKGDIAEGYSVSREKKESFPLTVTSAQKNPTAFYLCASSLSATAPTEAFFGQGTRLTVV.

In this sample, this clone turned up many times. The chain links TRBV5-5 to TRBJ2-6; D possibly corresponds to TRBD2 (6 bases). The CDR3 consists of 15 residues. V lost 4 bases to trimming and J lost 2 bases, with 10 bases between them. Looked up from germline, CDR1 is SGHKS and CDR2 is YYEKEE (reference sequence). DNA of the CDR3: TGTGCCAGCAGCCGGAGGGGTCCTGGGGCCAACGTCCTGACTTTC. Protein: CASSRRGPGANVLTF.

The gene calls are TRBV6-5 and TRBJ1-2; weak D call: TRBD1 (5 bases). Germline CDR1 and CDR2: MNHEY and SVGAGI. The CDR3 is 14 amino acids. Between the trimmed V and J ends, which lost 7 bases and 4 bases, there was a span of 16 bases. CDR3 sequence: CASISSGYTYGYTF. The CDR3 DNA follows: TGTGCCAGCATCTCCTCAGGGTATACCTATGGCTACACCTTC.

CDR3 loop: CASSPRGTLGRELFF. CDR3 coding DNA: TGCGCCAGCAGCCCGCGGGGGACCCTTGGCCGGGAGCTGTTTTTT. V and J are TRBV4-3 and TRBJ2-2, with TRBD2 matching over 7 bases. V was clipped by 4 bases and J by 9 bases; unmatched bases: 11. Germline CDR1 is LGHNA and CDR2 is YSLEER. The CDR3 loop spans 15 amino acids.

The V gene is TRBV4-3, the J gene TRBJ2-2; tentative D call: TRBD2 (5 bases). The CDR3 runs 15 residues. Trimming took 0 bases from V and 7 from J, leaving 12 bases between them. Per germline, CDR1 LGHNA and CDR2 YSLEER. CDR3 DNA: TGCGCCAGCAGCCAAGATCGGCTAGCTGGCGGGGAGCTGTTTTTT. This gives the protein CASSQDRLAGGELFF.

The chain is built from TRBV7-8 and TRBJ2-1; TRBD2 agrees at 14 bases. Germline CDR1 is SGHVS and CDR2 is FQNEAQ. The CDR3 totals 16 residues. Trimming took 5 bases from V and 7 from J; bases not matched to a gene: 7. CDR3 region: CASSTGGTSGSNEQFF. The CDR3 DNA follows: TGTGCCAGCAGCACGGGGGGGACTAGCGGGAGTAATGAGCAGTTCTTC.

The genes are TRBV18 and TRBJ2-1, with D maybe TRBD2 (5 bases). Germline CDR1 KGHSH, CDR2 LQKENI. This CDR3 has 15 residues. Trimming took 3 bases from V and 7 from J, leaving 16 bases between them. Here the CDR3 reads CASSPGVTLGNEQFF. As DNA, the CDR3 is TGTGCCAGCTCACCCGGGGTCACCCTCGGGAATGAGCAGTTCTTC.

This chain joins TRBV5-1 and TRBJ2-3; D is perhaps TRBD2 (6 bases). V lost 0 bases and J lost 0, with 11 bases in between. The CDR3 is 16 residues long. CDR1 and CDR2 from the germline V gene are SGHRS and YFSETQ. CDR3 protein: CASSLGGNPSTDTQYF. The CDR3, as DNA: TGCGCCAGCAGCTTGGGCGGGAACCCTAGCACAGATACGCAGTATTTT.

This sequence joins TRBV7-7 and TRBJ2-7, with 9 bases aligning to TRBD1. The V gene end was trimmed by 5 bases and the J gene end by 7 bases; junction bases not matched to a gene: 6. Germline V gives CDR1 SSHAT, CDR2 FNYEAQ (reference sequence). This CDR3 contains 13 residues. The CDR3 sequence is CASSPDRGREQYF. CDR3 DNA: TGTGCCAGCAGCCCGGACAGGGGTAGGGAGCAGTACTTC.

This clone occurred a few times. The chain couples TRBV11-2 to TRBJ1-2; TRBD1 matches 7 bases. This CDR3 is 15 amino acids long. Trimming took 8 bases from V and 2 from J; bases not matched to a gene: 11. The germline V gene encodes CDR1 SGHAT and CDR2 FQNNGV. The CDR3 here is CASSRYEGANYGYTF. For the CDR3, the DNA is TGTGCCAGCTCCCGTTACGAGGGGGCGAACTATGGCTACACCTTC.